This T cell receptor (beta chain) was observed in a study of lymphopenia after photon versus proton radiotherapy. This CDR3 has 15 amino acids. V shed 0 bases and J shed 6 bases, with 14 bases lying between them. Germline V lookup: CDR1 MNHEY, CDR2 SVGAGI. General study findings and limits: Post-nadir TCR diversity decline inversely tracked overall survival among those who died. Under photons, naive T cells and diversity fell while effector/memory populations rose. Oligoclonal CD8+ Temra expansion after nadir drove photon patients' diversity drop. Only patients who died were analyzed for survival; proton advantage is unproven.

Assay: immunoSEQ multiplex PCR; the TCRdb copy retains only in-frame clones and omits some. The sample gives about 160,000 clones, 70% to 90% of which show up once; around 4.7% is in the top ten. With regard to this clone: What it binds is not known.

The sample in question was peripheral blood, obtained from a patient treated with photon-based radiotherapy. The receptor was isolated from a man over 45 with gastric cancer. The J gene is TRBJ1-1, the V gene TRBV6-5, with a weak D call TRBD1 (5 bases). The CDR3 DNA is TGTGCCAGCAGTTACTCGATGGGGCCGAAGGCTGAAGCTTTCTTT. This codes for CASSYSMGPKAEAFF.